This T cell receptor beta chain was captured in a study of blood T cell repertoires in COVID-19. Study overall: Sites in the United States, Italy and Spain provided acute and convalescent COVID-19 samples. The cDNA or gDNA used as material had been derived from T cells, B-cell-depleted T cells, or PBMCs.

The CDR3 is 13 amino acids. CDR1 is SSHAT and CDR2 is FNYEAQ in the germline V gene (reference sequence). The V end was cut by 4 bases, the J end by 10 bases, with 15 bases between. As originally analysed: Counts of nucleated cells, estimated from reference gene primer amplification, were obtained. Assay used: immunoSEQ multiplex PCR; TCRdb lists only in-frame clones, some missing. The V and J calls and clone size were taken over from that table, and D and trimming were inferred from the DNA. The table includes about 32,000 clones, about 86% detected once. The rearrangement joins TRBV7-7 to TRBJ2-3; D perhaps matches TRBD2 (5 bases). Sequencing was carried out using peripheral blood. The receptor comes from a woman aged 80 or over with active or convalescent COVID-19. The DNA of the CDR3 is TGTGCCAGCAGCTCGGCCCGGGAAGGGTCGCAGTATTTT. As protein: CASSSAREGSQYF.